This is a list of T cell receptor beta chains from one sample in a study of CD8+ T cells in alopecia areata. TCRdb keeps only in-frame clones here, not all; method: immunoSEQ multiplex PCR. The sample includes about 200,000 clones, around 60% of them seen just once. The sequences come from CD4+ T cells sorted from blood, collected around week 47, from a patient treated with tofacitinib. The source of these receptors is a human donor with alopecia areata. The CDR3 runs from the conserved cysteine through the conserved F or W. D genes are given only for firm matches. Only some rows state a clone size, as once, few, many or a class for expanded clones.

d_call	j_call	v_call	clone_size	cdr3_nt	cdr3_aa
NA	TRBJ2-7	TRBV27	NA	TGTGCCAGCAGTTTATGGGCCCCGGGCGGGACGCTGAGCTCCTACGAGCAGTACTTC	CASSLWAPGGTLSSYEQYF
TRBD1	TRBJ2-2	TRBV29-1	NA	TGCAGCGTTGGGACAGGGGTGGCCGGGGAGCTGTTTTTT	CSVGTGVAGELFF
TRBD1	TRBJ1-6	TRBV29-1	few	TGCAGCGTTAGACAGGGAAATTCACCCCTCCACTTT	CSVRQGNSPLHF
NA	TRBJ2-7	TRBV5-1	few	TGCGCCAGCAGCTTGGAGGGCTACGAGCAGTACTTC	CASSLEGYEQYF
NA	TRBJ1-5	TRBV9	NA	TGTGCCAGCAGCGTAGGTGGGGGCAATCAGCCCCAGCATTTT	CASSVGGGNQPQHF
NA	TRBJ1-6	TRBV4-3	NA	TGCGCCAGCAGCCAAGACCCGCAAGGAGGTTCACCCCTCCACTTT	CASSQDPQGGSPLHF
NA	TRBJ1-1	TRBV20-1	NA	TGCAGTGCTAGAGACAGCACTGAAGCTTTCTTT	CSARDSTEAFF
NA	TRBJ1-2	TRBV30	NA	TGTGCCTGGAAGACAGGTGGCGTCTATGGCTACACCTTC	CAWKTGGVYGYTF
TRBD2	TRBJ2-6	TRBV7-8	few	TGTGCCAGCACCAAGAGCGGGGGTACTGGGGCCAACGTCCTGACTTTC	CASTKSGGTGANVLTF
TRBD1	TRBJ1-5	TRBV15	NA	TGTGCCACCAGCGCTGGGGACAGGGGTAGCAATCAGCCCCAGCATTTT	CATSAGDRGSNQPQHF
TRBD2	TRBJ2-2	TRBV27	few	TGTGCCAGCAGTCCGGTAGCGGGAGATACCGGGGAGCTGTTTTTT	CASSPVAGDTGELFF
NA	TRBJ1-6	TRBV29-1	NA	TGCAGCGTTGGAGACAATAATTCACCCCTCCACTTT	CSVGDNNSPLHF
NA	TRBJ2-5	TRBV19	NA	TGTGCCCGGCCCCGAGGAATCCATTTCAAAGAGACCCAGTACTTC	CARPRGIHFKETQYF
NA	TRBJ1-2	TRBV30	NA	TGTGCCTGGAGGGCCCCGGGCCTCTATGGCTACACCTTC	CAWRAPGLYGYTF
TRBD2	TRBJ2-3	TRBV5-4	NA	TGTGCCTCCCATCGCGGGGGTGGGGCAGATACGCAGTATTTT	CASHRGGGADTQYF
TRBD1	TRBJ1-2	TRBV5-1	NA	TGCGCCAGCAGCTTCACAGGGGGCGATGGCTACACCTTC	CASSFTGGDGYTF
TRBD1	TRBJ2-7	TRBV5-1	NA	TGCGCCAGCAGCGAAGGGACAGGGCCTGCCTACGAGCAGTACTTC	CASSEGTGPAYEQYF
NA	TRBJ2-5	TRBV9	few	TGTGCCAGCAGCCCAGCGGCGCTCCAAGAGACCCAGTACTTC	CASSPAALQETQYF
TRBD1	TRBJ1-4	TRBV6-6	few	TGTGCCAGCAGTTCCCTACCCGGGACAGGGGATGAAAAACTGTTTTTT	CASSSLPGTGDEKLFF
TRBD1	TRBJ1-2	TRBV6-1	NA	TGTGCCAGCACCCAGGACAGGTTGAGGGGCTACACCTTC	CASTQDRLRGYTF
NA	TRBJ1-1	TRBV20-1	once	TGCAGTGCTGTACAGGAGAAGACTTTCTTT	CSAVQEKTFF
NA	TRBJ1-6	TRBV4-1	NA	TGCGCCAGCAGCCAAGACTCACCCCTCCACTTT	CASSQDSPLHF
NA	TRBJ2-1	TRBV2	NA	TGTGCCAGCAGTGATAAGAGGACCTACAATGAGCAGTTCTTC	CASSDKRTYNEQFF
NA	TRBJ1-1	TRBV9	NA	TGTGCCAGCAGCGTAGACGATGGGACACTGAACACTGAAGCTTTCTTT	CASSVDDGTLNTEAFF
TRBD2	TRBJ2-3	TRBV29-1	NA	TGCAGCGTTGGGCTGCTAGCGGGGCGGGATACGCAGTATTTT	CSVGLLAGRDTQYF
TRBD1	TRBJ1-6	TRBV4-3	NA	TGCGCCAGCAGCCAAGATAGGGGACAGGGGAATTCACCCCTCCACTTT	CASSQDRGQGNSPLHF
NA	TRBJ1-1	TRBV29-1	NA	TGCAGCGTTGGGGGCGTCGGGGTAGCTGAAGCTTTCTTT	CSVGGVGVAEAFF
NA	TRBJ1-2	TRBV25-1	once	TGTGCCAGCAGTGAATATATGGAGGGCTCTGGCTACACCTTC	CASSEYMEGSGYTF
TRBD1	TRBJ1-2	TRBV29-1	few	TGCAGCGCTTTAGACAGGGGGAAAGGCTACACCTTC	CSALDRGKGYTF
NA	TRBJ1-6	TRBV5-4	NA	TGTGCCAGCAGCCAGGGACAACTAAATAATTCACCCCTCCACTTT	CASSQGQLNNSPLHF
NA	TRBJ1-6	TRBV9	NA	TGTGCCAGCAGCGTGTTAGACGGAGCCCTCCACTTT	CASSVLDGALHF
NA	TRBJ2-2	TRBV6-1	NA	TGTGCCAGCAGTGAAATCCGCACCGGGGAGCTGTTTTTT	CASSEIRTGELFF
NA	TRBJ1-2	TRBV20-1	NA	TGCAGTGCCCGGTGGCTCGAGGGCTACACCTTC	CSARWLEGYTF
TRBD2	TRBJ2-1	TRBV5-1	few	TGCGCCAGCAGCCCAGGGACTAGTGGTCACAATGAGCAGTTCTTC	CASSPGTSGHNEQFF
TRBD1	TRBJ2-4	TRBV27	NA	TGTGCCAGCAGTTTATACGGCAGGGGGCTTGGGAACATTCAGTACTTC	CASSLYGRGLGNIQYF
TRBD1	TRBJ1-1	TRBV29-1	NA	TGCAGCGTTCCGGGGACAGGGTCTGTTATGGCCACTGAAGCTTTCTTT	CSVPGTGSVMATEAFF
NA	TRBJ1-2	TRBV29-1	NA	TGCAGCGTTTTCCAGGGCGGCTATGGCTACACCTTC	CSVFQGGYGYTF
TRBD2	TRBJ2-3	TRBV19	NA	TGTGCCAGTAGTCCACTAGCGAGTAGCACAGATACGCAGTATTTT	CASSPLASSTDTQYF